These 29 T cell receptor beta chains came from one sample sequenced in a study of blood T cells in healthy people across ages. With a J-beta primer mix and a sample-barcoded 5' primer, a second PCR ran about 6 to 11 cycles. One entry per CDR3 protein results from TCRdb running MiXCR on the 5' RACE reads. The table records 800,000 to 950,000 distinct CDR3 sequences, roughly 34% of them present only once. The sample consisted of blood. These receptors all come from a man aged 18 to 35 in good health.

A note on this clonotype: A read error is possible here, since a much larger clone lies one base away. The chain couples TRBV12-3 or TRBV12-4 to TRBJ2-7; tentatively, D is TRBD1 or TRBD2 (6 bases each). The end of the DNA aligns better with TRBJ2-5, so the J call may be wrong. CDR3 length: 14 amino acids. CDR3 loop: CASSISGDKETQYF. The CDR3 nucleotides read TGTGCCAGCAGTATCTCGGGGGACAAAGAGACCCAGTACTTC.

This clonotype was picked up a small number of times. This chain joins TRBV4-2 and TRBJ2-1; weak D call: TRBD2 (6 bases). The CDR3 sequence is 16 residues long. Looked up from germline, CDR1 is LGHNA and CDR2 is YNFKEQ. Trimming pared 4 bases from V and 8 bases from J, leaving 21 bases between. The CDR3 here is CASSPRGGADVYEQFF. The CDR3, as DNA: TGTGCCAGCAGCCCCCGGGGCGGGGCGGATGTCTATGAGCAGTTCTTC.

This clonotype turned up a few times. The chain links TRBV24-1 to TRBJ2-1; tentative D call: TRBD1 (5 bases). V lost 4 bases and J lost 7, with 10 bases in between. CDR3 size: 13 residues. Germline V gives CDR1 KGHDR, CDR2 SFDVKD. The CDR3 nucleotides read TGTGCCACCAGTGAAGGGGTGGGGAATGAGCAGTTCTTC. Protein sequence: CATSEGVGNEQFF.

About this clonotype itself: A much larger clone lies one base from this, so it may be a read error. This chain joins TRBV7-2 and TRBJ2-1, with TRBD1 identical over 8 bases. The DNA end lines up better with TRBJ2-7; the J call may be wrong. CDR1 is SGHTA, CDR2 FQGNSA, per germline. The CDR3 is 17 amino acids. Here the CDR3 DNA reads TGTGCCAGCAGCTTAATACTCACGAGACAGGGGAACAATGAGCAGTACTTC. It is translated as CASSLILTRQGNNEQYF.

This clonotype was picked up a small number of times. The rearrangement uses TRBV12-3 or TRBV12-4 and TRBJ2-2; D call uncertain. V was trimmed by 7 bases and J by 5 bases, leaving 5 bases between them. The CDR3 has 11 amino acids. CDR3 in amino acids: CASIKTGELFF. The DNA of the CDR3 is TGTGCCAGCATCAAAACCGGGGAGCTGTTTTTT.

The J gene is TRBJ2-3, the V gene TRBV4-2; 7 bases match TRBD1. CDR1 and CDR2 from the germline V gene are LGHNA and YNFKEQ. This CDR3 region has 18 residues. Germline trimming cut 5 bases from V and 14 bases from J; bases unmatched to any gene: 28. The CDR3, as DNA: TGTGCCAGCAGCGAGTCGTCCGGGACAGCCGGGAAACACAGATACGCGTATTTT. Its translation: CASSESSGTAGKHRYAYF.

This clonotype has more than one count but fewer than ten. The chain uses TRBV4-1 and TRBJ1-5; D is undetermined. Trimming stripped 0 bases from V and 4 bases from J, with 10 bases between. This CDR3 contains 15 residues. Germline lookup yields CDR1 MGHRA and CDR2 YSYEKL. The CDR3 reads CASSQEGRENQPQHF. The CDR3 nucleotides are TGCGCCAGCAGCCAAGAGGGTCGCGAGAATCAGCCCCAGCATTTT.

A note on this clonotype: The junction departs from the called germline gene at one end, perhaps through a read error. CDR3 bases: TGTGCCAGCAGCTTACGAGCGGGGGAATACAATGAGCGGTTCTTC. Its translation is CASSLRAGEYNERFF. V gene TRBV7-2 combines with J gene TRBJ2-1; 8 nucleotides match TRBD2. Per germline, CDR1 SGHTA and CDR2 FQGNSA. The CDR3 is 15 amino acids. Variable domain in full (rest from reference TRBV7-2 and TRBJ2-1): GAGVSQSPSNKVTEKGKDVELRCDPISGHTALYWYRQSLGQGLEFLIYFQGNSAPDKSGLPSDRFSAERTGGSVSTLTIQRTQQEDSAVYLCASSLRAGEYNERFFGPGTRLTVL.

This clonotype turned up a few times. Here the CDR3 reads CASSYDLTGTGGDGYTF. The CDR3, as DNA: TGTGCCAGCAGTTACGATTTAACCGGGACAGGGGGCGACGGCTACACCTTC. V and J are TRBV6-5 and TRBJ1-2; 12 positions agree with TRBD1. The V segment lost 2 bases and the J segment 8 bases; nucleotides outside the gene matches: 12. Germline V gene sequence: CDR1 MNHEY, CDR2 SVGAGI. The CDR3 totals 17 residues.

The DNA of the CDR3 is TGTGCCAGCAACACAGAGATCAACACCGGGGAGCTGTTTTTT. As protein: CASNTEINTGELFF. The chain couples TRBV6-6 to TRBJ2-2; D not certain. The CDR3 sequence is 14 residues long. V shed 7 bases and J shed 2 bases, with 11 bases lying between them. Germline V gives CDR1 MNHNY, CDR2 SVGAGI (reference sequence).

Only one count was recorded for this clonotype. This chain links TRBV4-3 with TRBJ2-5, with 11 bases aligning to TRBD2. The better agreement between TRBJ2-7 and the DNA end casts doubt on the J call. This CDR3 is 17 amino acids long. Per germline, CDR1 LGHNA and CDR2 YSLEER. The CDR3 DNA is TGCGCCAGCAGCCAAGATGTCCTAGCGGGGGGACTGTACGAGCAGTACTTC. Translation gives CASSQDVLAGGLYEQYF.

Comment on this clonotype: An end of the junction does not agree with germline; a read error may underlie this. As DNA, the CDR3 is TGCGCCAGCAGCTTCCGGTCTAGATCCTTGCAAGGGACCCAGTACTTC. Amino acids: CASSFRSRSLQGTQYF. J is TRBJ2-5 and V is TRBV5-1; no reliable D call. The CDR3 length is 16 residues. Looked up from germline, CDR1 is SGHRS and CDR2 is YFSETQ.

DNA of the CDR3: TGTGCCAGCAGCCGAGAACCGGGACTAGTCGCCAATGAGCAGTACTTC. Residues: CASSREPGLVANEQYF. The V gene is TRBV4-2, the J gene TRBJ2-7; 8 positions agree with TRBD2. This CDR3 region has 16 residues. The V and J ends lost 4 bases and 7 bases, in that order; junction bases with no gene match: 15. The germline gives CDR1 LGHNA, CDR2 YNFKEQ.

The chain links TRBV12-3 or TRBV12-4 to TRBJ2-5; TRBD2 is a possible D gene (6 bases). The V end lost 5 bases, the J end lost 0 bases, and 7 bases lay between the germline ends. The CDR3 consists of 13 residues. CDR3 loop: CASSGDYQETQYF. The CDR3 DNA reads as TGTGCCAGCAGTGGGGACTACCAAGAGACCCAGTACTTC.

The rearrangement links TRBV6-2 or TRBV6-3 to TRBJ2-1, with D unclear. The length of the CDR3 is 13 residues. Between the trimmed V and J ends, which lost 0 bases and 9 bases, there was a span of 9 bases. Germline V gives CDR1 MNHEY, CDR2 SVGEGT. CDR3: CASSYSPTAEQFF. CDR3 coding DNA: TGTGCCAGCAGTTACTCTCCGACCGCTGAGCAGTTCTTC.

The chain links TRBV6-2 or TRBV6-3 to TRBJ1-4; 7 bases line up with TRBD1. The V gene's germline CDR1 is MNHEY and CDR2 SVGEGT. J lost 8 bases, V lost 8 bases, and 8 bases had no gene match. The CDR3 is 13 residues long. CDR3 sequence reads: CASASQGDEKLFF. The CDR3, as DNA: TGTGCCAGCGCCTCTCAGGGGGACGAAAAACTGTTTTTT.

In the case of this clonotype: A read error may be the cause here, since a much bigger clone is one base away. The rearrangement joins TRBV25-1 to TRBJ2-1, with TRBD1 as a possible D gene (5 bases). The V end was cut by 4 bases, the J end by 10 bases, with 14 bases between. Germline assignment: CDR1 MGHDK and CDR2 SYGVNS. This CDR3 is 13 amino acids long. The CDR3 sequence is CASSGRQHYEQFF. The CDR3 region has the DNA TGTGCCAGCAGTGGTCGACAGCACTACGAGCAGTTCTTC.

The chain carries TRBV25-1 and TRBJ2-7; 11 bases are shared with TRBD2. The CDR3 covers 15 residues. V lost 4 bases to trimming and J lost 2 bases; unmatched junction nucleotides: 4. In germline, CDR1 is MGHDK, CDR2 SYGVNS. DNA for the CDR3: TGTGCCAGCAGTGGAACTAGCGGGGGAACCTACGAGCAGTACTTC. The encoded protein is CASSGTSGGTYEQYF.

The table lists this clonotype with a few counts. The chain is built from TRBV20-1 and TRBJ1-5; no firm D call. The germline gives CDR1 DFQATT, CDR2 SNEGSKA (reference sequence). V was trimmed by 0 bases and J by 5 bases, leaving 14 bases between them. The CDR3 has 15 residues. As DNA, the CDR3 is TGCAGTGCTAGAGATTGGGAGGGATTGGATCAGCCCCAGCATTTT. Translating gives CSARDWEGLDQPQHF.

This chain joins TRBV11-1 and TRBJ2-7, with D possibly matching TRBD1 (6 bases). V lost 5 bases and J lost 5, with 25 bases in between. This CDR3 contains 17 residues. Germline V gene data show CDR1 as SGHAT and CDR2 as FQDESV (reference sequence). CDR3 nucleotides: TGTGCCAGCAGCCCCCGGGGTGACAGGTCAGGCGTCGACGAGCAGTACTTC. It yields the protein CASSPRGDRSGVDEQYF.

The chain uses TRBV6-5 and TRBJ1-3; 9 bases fit TRBD1. CDR1 and CDR2 (germline): MNHEY, SVGAGI. The CDR3 length is 18 residues. The V gene end was trimmed by 4 bases and the J gene end by 0 bases; junction bases not matched to a gene: 10. For the CDR3, the DNA is TGTGCCAGCAGTTCCTTACAGGGGGCCCTTTCCTCTGGAAACACCATATATTTT. Translating gives CASSSLQGALSSGNTIYF.

This clonotype was counted between two and nine times. The chain employs TRBV7-2 and TRBJ1-2, with D perhaps TRBD1 (6 bases). Germline assignment: CDR1 SGHTA and CDR2 FQGNSA. V lost 3 bases and J lost 3, with 17 bases in between. The CDR3 loop spans 16 amino acids. The CDR3 protein is CASSFPRGGQDYGYTF. The CDR3 region has the DNA TGTGCCAGCAGCTTCCCCCGGGGGGGGCAAGACTATGGCTACACCTTC.

V usage is TRBV6-5 and J usage is TRBJ1-1, with D possibly TRBD1 on 6 matching bases. The germline V gene encodes CDR1 MNHEY and CDR2 SVGAGI. Trimming shortened V by 10 bases and J by 1 base, and 13 bases separated the two germline ends. The CDR3 covers 13 residues. The CDR3 bases are TGTGCCACTGTACCGACAGGGAACACTGAAGCTTTCTTT. Amino acids: CATVPTGNTEAFF.

The chain recombines TRBV27 with TRBJ1-2; 12 nucleotides align to TRBD1. CDR3 length equals 17 residues. In germline, CDR1 is MNHEY, CDR2 SMNVEV (reference sequence). V trimming: 6 bases; J trimming: 8 bases; junction bases outside the gene matches: 16. The CDR3 here is CASSDGTGGGISGGYTF. DNA for the CDR3: TGTGCCAGCAGCGACGGGACAGGGGGCGGTATATCGGGGGGCTACACCTTC.

This clonotype turned up a few times. V usage is TRBV6-8 and J usage is TRBJ2-3; maybe TRBD1 (6 bases). This CDR3 is built from 14 residues. Germline lookup yields CDR1 MNHGY and CDR2 SAAAGT. Deletions cut 6 bases from V and 4 bases from J, with 14 bases between. CDR3 residues: CASRKTQGPDTQYF. CDR3 DNA sequence: TGTGCCAGCAGAAAGACCCAGGGGCCAGATACGCAGTATTTT.

For this clonotype: Being one base from a much bigger clone, this may be a read error. The chain employs TRBV4-2 and TRBJ2-7; TRBD2 is a possible D gene (6 bases). The germline CDR1 and CDR2 sequences are LGHNA and YNFKEQ. The CDR3 is 15 residues long. V lost 0 bases and J lost 5, with 14 bases in between. The CDR3 nucleotides are TGTGCCAGCAGCCAAGACGGGGGTCAGGGAAACGAGCAGTACTTC. This codes for CASSQDGGQGNEQYF.

This clonotype appeared a single time. The rearrangement links TRBV7-2 to TRBJ1-4, with D possibly TRBD1 on 6 matching bases. CDR1 is SGHTA, CDR2 FQGNSA, per germline. V was cut by 5 bases and J by 6 bases, with 13 bases left in between. The CDR3 length is 14 residues. The DNA for the CDR3 is TGTGCCAGCAGCCCGGGGGGGGGCTATGAAAAACTGTTTTTT. It yields the protein CASSPGGGYEKLFF.

V is TRBV29-1 and J is TRBJ2-5; TRBD2 agrees at 7 bases. Germline V gives CDR1 SQVTM, CDR2 ANQGSEA. V shed 4 bases and J 0 bases; nucleotides not matched to a gene: 5. The CDR3 contains 14 residues. This chain's CDR3 is CSVVRLADQETQYF. CDR3 in DNA: TGCAGCGTTGTAAGGCTAGCGGACCAAGAGACCCAGTACTTC. The variable domain in full, completed from reference TRBV29-1 and TRBJ2-5, reads SAVISQKPSRDICQRGTSLTIQCQVDSQVTMMFWYRQQPGQSLTLIATANQGSEATYESGFVIDKFPISRPNLTFSTLTVSNMSPEDSSIYLCSVVRLADQETQYFGPGTRLLVL.

This clonotype was recorded once. The genes are TRBV5-1 and TRBJ2-1, with 7 nucleotides matching TRBD2. Germline CDR1 is SGHRS and CDR2 is YFSETQ. The length of the CDR3 is 14 residues. V trimming: 1 base; J trimming: 13 bases; junction bases outside the gene matches: 11. CDR3: CASSLSPGGETQFF. The CDR3, as DNA: TGCGCCAGCAGCTTGAGCCCGGGGGGAGAGACCCAGTTCTTC. Full variable domain (missing parts from reference TRBV5-1 and TRBJ2-1): KAGVTQTPRYLIKTRGQQVTLSCSPISGHRSVSWYQQTPGQGLQFLFEYFSETQRNKGNFPGRFSGRQFSNSRSEMNVSTLELGDSALYLCASSLSPGGETQFFGPGTRLTVL.